The rows below give T cell receptor beta chains drawn from one sample of a study of T-cell reconstitution after alpha-beta-depleted transplantation in children. Using its own MiXCR run on the PCR reads, TCRdb lists one record per CDR3 protein. Here the sample spans roughly 180,000 distinct CDR3 sequences, about 14% being singletons. This material consisted of PBMCs from the stem cell graft donor, taken from the stem cell graft. The source is a human donor who donated a stem cell graft to a child with acute lymphoblastic leukemia. The CDR3 runs from the conserved cysteine through the conserved F or W. Fields, in order: J gene, CDR3 length, D gene, clone size, V gene, CDR3 protein, CDR3 DNA. The D gene is left open where the match is weak. A row's size may be missing; if present it is once, few, many or a size class.

J: TRBJ1-5
length: 15
D: -
size: many
V: TRBV12-3/TRBV12-4
CDR3: CASSLFGGVNQPQHF
DNA: TGTGCCAGCAGTTTATTTGGGGGTGTGAATCAGCCCCAGCATTTT

J: TRBJ2-2
length: 16
D: -
size: many
V: TRBV4-2
CDR3: CASSQRSTEYTGELFF
DNA: TGTGCCAGCAGCCAGAGGAGCACGGAATACACCGGGGAGCTGTTTTTT

J: TRBJ2-5
length: 14
D: -
size: many
V: TRBV12-3/TRBV12-4
CDR3: CASSLTGLSETQYF
DNA: TGTGCCAGCAGTTTGACTGGACTATCGGAGACCCAGTACTTC

J: TRBJ2-1
length: 18
D: -
size: few
V: TRBV11-1
CDR3: CASRTGASDRSSYNEQFF
DNA: TGTGCCAGCAGGACCGGGGCTAGCGACAGGAGCTCCTACAATGAGCAGTTCTTC

J: TRBJ2-2
length: 16
D: -
size: few
V: TRBV5-1
CDR3: CASSLDRGLSTGELFF
DNA: TGCGCCAGCAGCTTGGATAGGGGACTCTCTACCGGGGAGCTGTTTTTT

J: TRBJ2-7
length: 16
D: -
size: once
V: TRBV5-6
CDR3: CASSPAVGIYVYEQYF
DNA: TGTGCCAGCAGCCCGGCCGTAGGGATTTATGTTTACGAGCAGTACTTC

J: TRBJ1-2
length: 14
D: TRBD1
size: -
V: TRBV11-3
CDR3: CASSSTGGMEGYTF
DNA: TGTGCCAGCAGCTCGACAGGGGGCATGGAGGGCTACACCTTC

J: TRBJ2-3
length: 14
D: -
size: many
V: TRBV6-5
CDR3: CASSYVDFTDTQYF
DNA: TGTGCCAGCAGTTACGTGGATTTCACAGATACGCAGTATTTT

J: TRBJ2-1
length: 15
D: TRBD1
size: -
V: TRBV11-3
CDR3: CASMGEGGPYNEQFF
DNA: TGTGCCAGCATGGGGGAAGGGGGCCCCTACAATGAGCAGTTCTTC

J: TRBJ2-7
length: 14
D: -
size: many
V: TRBV27
CDR3: CASSNGGATYEQYF
DNA: TGTGCCAGCAGTAATGGGGGAGCAACCTACGAGCAGTACTTC

J: TRBJ2-7
length: 19
D: TRBD2
size: few
V: TRBV29-1
CDR3: CSVVTNRGDFLFSDYEQYF
DNA: TGCAGCGTTGTTACAAACCGGGGGGACTTTCTTTTTAGCGACTACGAGCAGTACTTC

J: TRBJ2-1
length: 11
D: -
size: many
V: TRBV20-1
CDR3: CSARRGDEQFF
DNA: TGCAGTGCTCGCAGGGGTGATGAGCAGTTCTTC

J: TRBJ2-1
length: 19
D: TRBD2
size: many
V: TRBV28
CDR3: CASSRGLAGGLSGYNEQFF
DNA: TGTGCCAGCAGCCGGGGACTAGCGGGAGGGCTATCCGGTTACAATGAGCAGTTCTTC

J: TRBJ1-2
length: 14
D: -
size: -
V: TRBV11-1
CDR3: CASSKPGTNYGYTF
DNA: TGTGCCAGCAGCAAACCCGGGACAAACTATGGCTACACCTTC

J: TRBJ2-5
length: 20
D: TRBD2
size: -
V: TRBV28
CDR3: CASSLRAPGTSGRGRGTQYF
DNA: TGTGCCAGCAGTTTAAGGGCCCCCGGGACTAGCGGGAGGGGGCGGGGGACCCAGTACTTC

J: TRBJ2-1
length: 14
D: -
size: many
V: TRBV7-2
CDR3: CASSLRTAYNEQFF
DNA: TGTGCCAGCAGCTTACGGACAGCCTACAATGAGCAGTTCTTC

J: TRBJ2-3
length: 14
D: -
size: many
V: TRBV20-1
CDR3: CSAIIQGLTDTQYF
DNA: TGCAGTGCTATAATCCAGGGCCTCACAGATACGCAGTATTTT

J: TRBJ2-7
length: 12
D: TRBD1
size: many
V: TRBV24-1
CDR3: CAATGAPYEQYF
DNA: TGTGCCGCGACAGGGGCTCCCTACGAGCAGTACTTC

J: TRBJ2-1
length: 16
D: -
size: many
V: TRBV24-1
CDR3: CATSDLGRSSYNEQFF
DNA: TGTGCCACCAGTGATTTAGGGAGGAGCTCCTACAATGAGCAGTTCTTC

J: TRBJ2-3
length: 12
D: -
size: many
V: TRBV28
CDR3: CASSTQEDTQYF
DNA: TGTGCCAGCAGTACCCAGGAAGATACGCAGTATTTT

J: TRBJ2-1
length: 15
D: TRBD2
size: -
V: TRBV12-3/TRBV12-4
CDR3: CASSNSGSSYNEQFF
DNA: TGTGCCAGCAGTAACAGCGGGAGCTCCTACAATGAGCAGTTCTTC

J: TRBJ2-1
length: 15
D: TRBD2
size: many
V: TRBV25-1
CDR3: CASSEATSGRPEQFF
DNA: TGTGCCAGCAGTGAGGCTACTAGCGGGAGGCCTGAGCAGTTCTTC

J: TRBJ2-7
length: 14
D: TRBD1
size: many
V: TRBV5-1
CDR3: CASSPRTGTGEQYF
DNA: TGCGCCAGCAGCCCTAGGACAGGGACGGGCGAGCAGTACTTC

J: TRBJ2-7
length: 14
D: -
size: many
V: TRBV6-1
CDR3: CASSERRGSYEQYF
DNA: TGTGCCAGCAGTGAACGAAGGGGTTCCTACGAGCAGTACTTC

J: TRBJ2-2
length: 13
D: -
size: -
V: TRBV7-6
CDR3: CASRLGQTGELFF
DNA: TGTGCCAGCAGACTAGGACAGACCGGGGAGCTGTTTTTT

J: TRBJ2-6
length: 20
D: TRBD1
size: many
V: TRBV28
CDR3: CASSLYWLGTGSSGANVLTF
DNA: TGTGCCAGCAGTTTATATTGGTTGGGGACAGGGTCTTCTGGGGCCAACGTCCTGACTTTC

J: TRBJ1-1
length: 14
D: -
size: many
V: TRBV12-3/TRBV12-4
CDR3: CASSLRGANTEAFF
DNA: TGTGCCAGCAGTTTACGGGGGGCAAACACTGAAGCTTTCTTT

J: TRBJ2-1
length: 17
D: -
size: many
V: TRBV11-2
CDR3: CASSLIVGSGSYNEQFF
DNA: TGTGCCAGCAGCCTTATTGTGGGGAGCGGCTCCTACAATGAGCAGTTCTTC

J: TRBJ2-3
length: 15
D: TRBD1
size: many
V: TRBV20-1
CDR3: CSASPGTGRTDTQYF
DNA: TGCAGTGCTAGCCCCGGGACAGGGCGTACAGATACGCAGTATTTT

J: TRBJ2-6
length: 18
D: TRBD2
size: many
V: TRBV10-3
CDR3: CAINGGGTRSSGANVLTF
DNA: TGTGCCATCAATGGCGGGGGGACTCGAAGCTCTGGGGCCAACGTCCTGACTTTC

J: TRBJ1-6
length: 15
D: -
size: few
V: TRBV20-1
CDR3: CSASPAGTYNSPLHF
DNA: TGCAGTGCTTCCCCAGCCGGGACCTATAATTCACCCCTCCACTTT

J: TRBJ2-1
length: 15
D: TRBD2
size: many
V: TRBV7-9
CDR3: CASSLSTSGINEQFF
DNA: TGTGCCAGCAGCTTAAGTACTAGCGGGATCAATGAGCAGTTCTTC

J: TRBJ2-1
length: 16
D: TRBD2
size: many
V: TRBV20-1
CDR3: CSARDGGDLSYNEQFF
DNA: TGCAGTGCTAGGGATGGGGGGGACTTGTCCTACAATGAGCAGTTCTTC

J: TRBJ2-7
length: 13
D: TRBD1
size: many
V: TRBV11-2
CDR3: CASSRGTVKEQYF
DNA: TGTGCCAGCAGCCGTGGGACAGTAAAGGAGCAGTACTTC

J: TRBJ2-3
length: 15
D: -
size: -
V: TRBV7-9
CDR3: CASSLVRGGGDTQYF
DNA: TGTGCCAGCAGCTTAGTACGCGGAGGAGGGGATACGCAGTATTTT

J: TRBJ2-1
length: 14
D: -
size: -
V: TRBV3-1
CDR3: CASSQPRTHPEQFF
DNA: TGTGCCAGCAGCCAACCCCGGACTCACCCTGAGCAGTTCTTC

J: TRBJ2-1
length: 16
D: TRBD2
size: many
V: TRBV2
CDR3: CASRDLTSGRFNEQFF
DNA: TGTGCCAGCAGGGACCTTACTAGCGGAAGATTCAATGAGCAGTTCTTC

J: TRBJ1-5
length: 14
D: TRBD1
size: many
V: TRBV20-1
CDR3: CSASRQGRNQPQHF
DNA: TGCAGTGCTAGTAGACAGGGTCGGAATCAGCCCCAGCATTTT

J: TRBJ2-7
length: 16
D: -
size: many
V: TRBV24-1
CDR3: CATSDSGTAKGGEQYF
DNA: TGTGCCACCAGTGATTCCGGGACAGCGAAAGGGGGGGAGCAGTACTTC

J: TRBJ2-7
length: 15
D: TRBD2
size: many
V: TRBV11-2
CDR3: CASSFRLAGRDEQYF
DNA: TGTGCCAGCAGCTTCCGACTAGCGGGACGCGACGAGCAGTACTTC

J: TRBJ1-4
length: 15
D: TRBD1
size: many
V: TRBV5-5
CDR3: CASSRTGETNEKLFF
DNA: TGTGCCAGCAGCCGGACAGGGGAAACTAATGAAAAACTGTTTTTT

J: TRBJ2-7
length: 12
D: -
size: many
V: TRBV7-9
CDR3: CASSRTNYEQYF
DNA: TGTGCCAGCAGCAGGACCAACTACGAGCAGTACTTC

J: TRBJ1-2
length: 14
D: -
size: many
V: TRBV5-1
CDR3: CASSNTGGNYGYTF
DNA: TGCGCCAGCAGCAACACCGGGGGGAACTATGGCTACACCTTC

J: TRBJ1-3
length: 16
D: -
size: many
V: TRBV7-6
CDR3: CASTKGGTSSGNTIYF
DNA: TGTGCCAGCACGAAAGGGGGAACTAGCTCTGGAAACACCATATATTTT

J: TRBJ2-1
length: 13
D: -
size: many
V: TRBV12-3/TRBV12-4
CDR3: CASSPPSFVGQFF
DNA: TGTGCCAGCAGCCCCCCCTCATTCGTCGGGCAGTTCTTC

J: TRBJ1-1
length: 13
D: -
size: many
V: TRBV5-1
CDR3: CASRLQVDSEAFF
DNA: TGCGCCAGCAGGCTACAGGTTGATTCTGAAGCTTTCTTT

J: TRBJ1-5
length: 15
D: TRBD1
size: -
V: TRBV28
CDR3: CASSKETGDNQPQHF
DNA: TGTGCCAGCAGTAAAGAGACAGGGGACAATCAGCCCCAGCATTTT

J: TRBJ1-6
length: 15
D: -
size: many
V: TRBV20-1
CDR3: CSVARGLITGIPLHF
DNA: TGCAGTGTTGCAAGGGGCCTTATTACGGGAATCCCCCTCCACTTT

J: TRBJ2-1
length: 14
D: -
size: few
V: TRBV24-1
CDR3: CATSDSRQGRLQFF
DNA: TGTGCCACCAGTGATTCCCGTCAGGGGCGTCTGCAGTTCTTC

J: TRBJ2-3
length: 16
D: TRBD2
size: -
V: TRBV4-2
CDR3: CASSQDPGGWADTQYF
DNA: TGTGCCAGCAGCCAAGATCCGGGGGGGTGGGCAGATACGCAGTATTTT

J: TRBJ2-1
length: 19
D: TRBD2
size: many
V: TRBV11-2
CDR3: CASSLRSPRTSGLGNEQFF
DNA: TGTGCCAGCAGCTTAAGATCCCCTCGGACTAGCGGGTTGGGCAATGAGCAGTTCTTC

J: TRBJ2-5
length: 14
D: -
size: few
V: TRBV29-1
CDR3: CSGCRGGGRETQYF
DNA: TGCAGCGGATGCAGGGGCGGCGGGAGAGAGACCCAGTACTTC

J: TRBJ2-7
length: 11
D: -
size: many
V: TRBV20-1
CDR3: CSARAGDEQYF
DNA: TGCAGTGCCCGGGCAGGGGACGAGCAGTACTTC

J: TRBJ2-1
length: 16
D: -
size: many
V: TRBV12-3/TRBV12-4
CDR3: CASSLAGRSKYNEQFF
DNA: TGTGCCAGCAGTTTAGCGGGGCGAAGCAAATACAATGAGCAGTTCTTC

J: TRBJ2-1
length: 14
D: TRBD1
size: many
V: TRBV20-1
CDR3: CSARRQGAVNEQFF
DNA: TGCAGTGCTAGACGGCAGGGGGCTGTGAATGAGCAGTTCTTC

J: TRBJ2-3
length: 15
D: TRBD2
size: few
V: TRBV20-1
CDR3: CSAPPPTSAGDTQYF
DNA: TGCAGTGCCCCCCCCCCGACTAGCGCGGGAGATACGCAGTATTTT

J: TRBJ2-3
length: 18
D: TRBD2
size: -
V: TRBV20-1
CDR3: CSGKDPRWEGPGTDTQYF
DNA: TGCAGTGGTAAAGATCCGCGGTGGGAGGGCCCTGGCACAGATACGCAGTATTTT